The 22 T cell receptor beta chains reported below all come from one sample, sequenced in a study of CD8 T cells in ankylosing spondylitis. Using its own MiXCR run on the 5' RACE reads, TCRdb lists one record per CDR3 protein. The sample includes about 140,000 distinct CDR3 sequences, roughly 7.7% of them seen just once. Sequenced material: synovial fluid, either unsorted or a sorted T cell fraction (not recorded which). The receptor set was obtained from a male donor with ankylosing spondylitis.

V gene TRBV28 combines with J gene TRBJ1-2; perhaps TRBD1 as D (6 bases). Trimming pared 6 bases from V and 4 bases from J, leaving 15 bases between. The CDR3 has 14 residues. Germline lookup yields CDR1 MDHEN and CDR2 SYDVKM. CDR3 residues: CASSGQQTAYGYTF. The CDR3 nucleotides are TGTGCCAGCAGCGGACAGCAAACCGCCTATGGCTACACCTTC.

This clonotype was seen a few times. The chain couples TRBV20-1 to TRBJ1-2, with D tentatively TRBD1 (6 bases). V was cut by 1 base and J by 9 bases, with 12 bases left in between. The CDR3 extends over 12 amino acids. From germline, CDR1 is DFQATT and CDR2 SNEGSKA (reference sequence). The CDR3 bases are TGCAGTGCTAGAGGAGACAGGCGAAGCTACACCTTC. It codes for CSARGDRRSYTF.

Many counts were recorded for this clonotype. The chain uses TRBV18 and TRBJ2-7; 8 nucleotides align to TRBD2. The CDR3 extends over 17 amino acids. The trim removed 0 bases at V and 3 bases at J, leaving 10 bases unmatched. Germline V lookup: CDR1 KGHSH, CDR2 LQKENI. The CDR3 protein is CASSPPRSRGGSYEQYF. The CDR3 DNA is TGTGCCAGCTCACCACCCCGGAGTCGGGGGGGGAGCTACGAGCAGTACTTC. Combining the CDR3 with reference TRBV18 and TRBJ2-7 gives the whole variable domain NAGVMQNPRHLVRRRGQEARLRCSPMKGHSHVYWYRQLPEEGLKFMVYLQKENIIDESGMPKERFSAEFPKEGPSILRIQQVVRGDSAAYFCASSPPRSRGGSYEQYFGPGTRLTVT.

On this clonotype itself: Given a much more abundant clone one base away, this may be a read error. This chain connects TRBV3-1 to TRBJ1-1, with TRBD1 as a possible D gene (5 bases). The CDR3 consists of 13 residues. The germline V gene has CDR1 LGHDT and CDR2 YNNKEL (reference sequence). In nucleotides, the CDR3 is TGTGCCAGCAGCCTTAGACAGTTCCCTGTGGCTTACTTT. Its translation: CASSLRQFPVAYF.

The table lists this clonotype with many counts. The rearrangement links TRBV20-1 to TRBJ1-4, with D uncertain. CDR1 is DFQATT, CDR2 SNEGSKA, per germline (reference sequence). This CDR3 spans 16 amino acids. Trimming stripped 0 bases from V and 6 bases from J, with 17 bases between. The CDR3 nucleotides are TGCAGTGCTAGAGACGCAAGAGGAGGGTCGCATGAAAAACTGTTTTTT. Protein sequence: CSARDARGGSHEKLFF.

This clonotype was observed a few times. V gene TRBV20-1 combines with J gene TRBJ2-5; D tentatively fits TRBD1 or TRBD2 (6 bases each). Germline CDR1 and CDR2: DFQATT and SNEGSKA (reference sequence). V gave up 0 bases and J gave up 1 base, with 15 bases separating them. CDR3 size: 16 residues. The DNA for the CDR3 is TGCAGTGCTAGAGATTGGAGGGGGAGGACCCAAGAGACCCAGTACTTC. Residues: CSARDWRGRTQETQYF.

This chain joins TRBV29-1 and TRBJ2-1; the D gene is possibly TRBD2 (6 bases). CDR1 is SQVTM and CDR2 is ANQGSEA in the germline V gene. The CDR3 length is 11 residues. V lost 6 bases and J 6 bases, leaving 9 bases between the germline ends. The CDR3 DNA sequence: TGCAGCGTCCGGGGGTTCAATGAGCAGTTCTTC. It codes for CSVRGFNEQFF.

The sample holds many counts of this clonotype. The J gene is TRBJ2-2, the V gene TRBV5-8, with D perhaps TRBD1 (5 bases). The V and J ends lost 5 bases and 8 bases respectively, with 13 bases between them. Germline CDR1 is SGHTS and CDR2 is YDEGEE. The CDR3 spans 13 residues. This CDR3 reads CASRFPGSGELFF. The DNA of the CDR3 is TGTGCCAGCAGGTTCCCAGGGTCGGGGGAGCTGTTTTTT.

This clonotype was found many times. This chain joins TRBV7-2 and TRBJ1-1, with unresolved D. Germline V gene data show CDR1 as SGHTA and CDR2 as FQGNSA. The V gene lost 5 bases and the J gene lost 9 bases, with 13 bases spanning the gap. CDR3 length: 12 amino acids. The CDR3 reads CASSQRRVQAFF. The CDR3, as DNA: TGTGCCAGCAGCCAAAGGAGGGTCCAAGCTTTCTTT. Variable domain in full (rest from reference TRBV7-2 and TRBJ1-1): GAGVSQSPSNKVTEKGKDVELRCDPISGHTALYWYRQSLGQGLEFLIYFQGNSAPDKSGLPSDRFSAERTGGSVSTLTIQRTQQEDSAVYLCASSQRRVQAFFGQGTRLTVV.

Many counts were recorded for this clonotype. V gene TRBV11-1 combines with J gene TRBJ2-2; 7 nucleotides line up with TRBD1. CDR3 length: 15 amino acids. The ends lost 5 bases at V and 4 bases at J; junction bases unmatched: 7. In germline, CDR1 is SGHAT, CDR2 FQDESV (reference sequence). The CDR3 DNA is TGTGCCAGCAGCCACAGGGGAGTTGTCACCGGGGAGCTGTTTTTT. Amino acids: CASSHRGVVTGELFF.

At least ten counts were recorded for this clonotype. The rearrangement joins TRBV9 to TRBJ1-4; no reliable D call. Germline CDR1 reads SGDLS; CDR2 reads YYNGEE. The CDR3 sequence is 15 residues long. V dropped 4 bases and J dropped 8 bases, with 18 bases sitting between them. The CDR3 nucleotides are TGTGCCAGCAGCTCCCTCGGAGAGGGATCGGAAAAACTGTTTTTT. It translates to CASSSLGEGSEKLFF.

At least ten counts were recorded for this clonotype. The chain combines TRBV12-3 or TRBV12-4 with TRBJ2-2; D gene unclear. This CDR3 comprises 11 residues. V was pared by 4 bases and J by 7 bases, with 4 bases between. The CDR3 DNA sequence: TGTGCCAGCAGTTCTTTCGGGGAGCTGTTTTTT. Residues: CASSSFGELFF.

The rearrangement links TRBV6-2 or TRBV6-3 to TRBJ1-5; tentative D call: TRBD1 (6 bases). Trimming removed 8 bases at V and 3 bases at J, with 11 bases between. From germline, CDR1 is MNHEY and CDR2 SVGEGT. The CDR3 loop spans 13 amino acids. This CDR3 is CASSQGYNQPQHF. The DNA for the CDR3 is TGTGCCAGCTCTCAGGGGTACAATCAGCCCCAGCATTTT.

The gene calls are TRBV28 and TRBJ2-6; D ambiguous. CDR1 and CDR2 from the germline V gene are MDHEN and SYDVKM. Trimming removed 4 bases at V and 5 bases at J, with 18 bases between. This CDR3 comprises 17 residues. CDR3 bases: TGTGCCAGCAGTTCCAGCTTCAGAGGTCTTAGGGCCAACGTCCTGACTTTC. This gives the protein CASSSSFRGLRANVLTF.

This clonotype was seen ten or more times. The rearrangement joins TRBV5-8 to TRBJ2-7, with D tentatively TRBD1 (7 bases). V lost 0 bases, J lost 2 bases, and 15 bases lay in between. The germline V gene encodes CDR1 SGHTS and CDR2 YDEGEE. The length of the CDR3 is 16 residues. CDR3 sequence reads: CASSLASGGGTYEQYF. Here the CDR3 DNA reads TGTGCCAGCAGCTTGGCCAGTGGAGGGGGCACCTACGAGCAGTACTTC. The full variable domain, its missing parts supplied by reference TRBV5-8 and TRBJ2-7, is EAGVTQSPTHLIKTRGQQATLRCSPISGHTSVYWYQQALGLGLQFLLWYDEGEERNRGNFPPRFSGRQFPNYSSELNVNALELEDSALYLCASSLASGGGTYEQYFGPGTRLTVT.

In this sample, this clonotype turned up many times. The chain links TRBV2 to TRBJ1-6; no definite D call. Per the germline V gene, CDR1 is SNHLY and CDR2 is FYNNEI. V lost 7 bases, J lost 10 bases, and 17 bases lay in between. This CDR3 has 14 amino acids. CDR3: CASIKDGSGSPLHF. CDR3 in DNA: TGTGCCAGCATTAAGGACGGCAGTGGGTCACCCCTCCACTTT.

This clonotype was counted a few times. This chain connects TRBV12-3 or TRBV12-4 to TRBJ1-4; 11 positions agree with TRBD1. The CDR3 totals 13 residues. V was pared by 7 bases and J by 7 bases, with 2 bases of the junction left unmatched. This CDR3 is CASTGTGGEKLFF. CDR3 in DNA: TGTGCCAGCACCGGGACAGGGGGTGAAAAACTGTTTTTT.

At least ten counts were recorded for this clonotype. The CDR3 coding sequence is TGCAGTGCTAGAGGGGGACTAGGGGAGGAGGAAAAACTGTTTTTT. Residues: CSARGGLGEEEKLFF. This chain connects TRBV20-1 to TRBJ1-4, with D possibly TRBD1 on 5 matching bases. Germline CDR1 is DFQATT and CDR2 is SNEGSKA (reference sequence). This CDR3 is 15 amino acids long. The ends were cut back, 1 base at V and 8 bases at J, with 17 bases in the middle.

The CDR3: CASSSHQKYAGELFF. CDR3 DNA: TGTGCCAGCAGTTCCCACCAGAAGTACGCCGGGGAGCTGTTTTTT. The V call is TRBV28, the J call TRBJ2-2; the D is unclear. Per the germline V gene, CDR1 is MDHEN and CDR2 is SYDVKM. V was clipped by 4 bases and J by 6 bases, with 15 bases between them. This CDR3 spans 15 amino acids.

This clonotype came up many times. The chain recombines TRBV14 with TRBJ2-2; D is unresolved. The CDR3 consists of 16 residues. Deletions cut 4 bases from V and 5 bases from J, with 17 bases between. In germline, CDR1 is SGHDN, CDR2 FVKESK. CDR3 DNA: TGTGCCAGCAGCCGTGGCGGAACAGTGATTACCGGGGAGCTGTTTTTT. Amino acids: CASSRGGTVITGELFF.

The V gene is TRBV7-2, the J gene TRBJ2-5; D call uncertain. V was cut by 7 bases and J by 1 base, with 10 bases left in between. The germline CDR1 and CDR2 sequences are SGHTA and FQGNSA. The CDR3 runs 13 residues. The CDR3 here is CASTFYRQETQYF. CDR3 coding DNA: TGTGCCAGCACCTTTTATCGCCAAGAGACCCAGTACTTC.

This clonotype was found a few times. The chain links TRBV7-2 to TRBJ2-6; D gene ambiguous. This CDR3 region has 13 residues. Trimming removed 6 bases at V and 0 bases at J, with 3 bases between. The germline V gene encodes CDR1 SGHTA and CDR2 FQGNSA. The CDR3 loop is CASRRSGANVLTF. The DNA for the CDR3 is TGTGCCAGCAGACGCTCTGGGGCCAACGTCCTGACTTTC.